These 10 T cell receptor beta chains were sequenced from one sample in a study of HIV-infected children after antiretroviral therapy interruption. Specified treatment: PENTA 11 planned treatment interruption arm or continuous ART arm. RNA-based 3' RACE libraries used unique molecular identifiers. MiXCR, run by TCRdb on the 3' RACE reads, gives a single entry per CDR3 protein. This sample carries about 89,000 distinct CDR3 sequences, about 7.2% of them seen once, and the ten largest clones take 0.85% to 1.3%. This specimen consisted of CD45RA+ CD4+ T cells from PBMCs, pooled from several time points, obtained from a donor given antiretroviral therapy, either interrupted or continuous. This sample's subset: naive CD4+ CD45RA+ CD45RO- T cells. These receptors were taken from a pool of human donors with HIV.

The rearrangement joins TRBV7-6 to TRBJ2-3, with TRBD2 matching 12 bases. V shed 3 bases and J 5 bases; nucleotides not matched to a gene: 6. Germline V gives CDR1 SGHVS, CDR2 FNYEAQ. The CDR3 is 16 residues long. The CDR3 is CASSFGLAGGEDTQYF. The CDR3 DNA reads as TGTGCCAGCAGCTTCGGTCTAGCGGGGGGGGAAGATACGCAGTATTTT.

This CDR3 is CASKPGQSTDTQYF. CDR3 nucleotide sequence: TGTGCCAGCAAACCGGGACAATCCACAGATACGCAGTATTTT. The rearrangement links TRBV12-3 or TRBV12-4 to TRBJ2-3, with D tentatively TRBD1 (6 bases). This CDR3 has 14 residues. Trimming took 7 bases from V and 2 from J, leaving 13 bases between them.

In its sample, this clonotype was seen many times. This chain uses TRBV29-1 with TRBJ2-7, with D maybe TRBD1 (6 bases). This CDR3 comprises 13 residues. Germline CDR1 is SQVTM and CDR2 is ANQGSEA. Between the trimmed V and J ends, which lost 4 bases and 1 base, there was a span of 11 bases. CDR3 sequence: CSVAGTLSYEQYF. CDR3 sequence (DNA): TGCAGCGTTGCCGGGACACTATCCTACGAGCAGTACTTC.

This clonotype was counted ten times or more. The rearrangement joins TRBV4-1 to TRBJ1-1; 9 bases match TRBD1. CDR3 length equals 15 residues. From germline, CDR1 is MGHRA and CDR2 YSYEKL. The trim removed 3 bases at V and 5 bases at J, leaving 7 bases unmatched. This CDR3 reads CASSHPTGGRTEAFF. The CDR3 coding sequence is TGCGCCAGCAGCCACCCTACAGGGGGCCGGACTGAAGCTTTCTTT.

This clonotype was counted many times. The genes are TRBV20-1 and TRBJ2-7; tentatively, D is TRBD1 or TRBD2 (5 bases each). The ends were cut back, 6 bases at V and 2 bases at J, with 17 bases in the middle. Germline loops: CDR1 DFQATT, CDR2 SNEGSKA (reference sequence). The CDR3 is made up of 14 amino acids. This CDR3 is CSANSGTATYEQYF. The CDR3, as DNA: TGCAGTGCCAACTCCGGGACGGCTACCTACGAGCAGTACTTC.

This clonotype has just a few counts. The chain is built from TRBV10-3 and TRBJ1-2; TRBD1 aligns across 11 bases. J gave up 2 bases and V 7 bases, and 6 bases lay outside the gene matches. CDR3 length: 15 residues. Looked up from germline, CDR1 is ENHRY and CDR2 is SYGVKD. The DNA for the CDR3 is TGTGCCATCACCCCAGGACAGGGGGCAAACTATGGCTACACCTTC. Protein sequence: CAITPGQGANYGYTF.

This clonotype appeared many times. V and J are TRBV14 and TRBJ1-2; D gene ambiguous. This CDR3 comprises 15 residues. The ends were cut back, 0 bases at V and 5 bases at J, with 13 bases in the middle. The germline V gene has CDR1 SGHDN and CDR2 FVKESK. The CDR3: CASSQDLGPYYGYTF. CDR3 in DNA: TGTGCCAGCAGCCAAGATCTGGGTCCCTATTATGGCTACACCTTC.

This clonotype came up many times. The chain carries TRBV12-3 or TRBV12-4 and TRBJ2-1; maybe TRBD1 (5 bases). Deletions cut 3 bases from V and 0 bases from J, with 9 bases between. CDR3 length: 15 residues. CDR3 sequence reads: CASSFPGNSYNEQFF. CDR3 DNA sequence: TGTGCCAGCAGTTTCCCAGGGAACTCCTACAATGAGCAGTTCTTC.

This clonotype has ten or more counts. V and J are TRBV29-1 and TRBJ1-2, with TRBD1 identical over 10 bases. The V gene end was trimmed by 0 bases and the J gene end by 4 bases; junction bases not matched to a gene: 8. This CDR3 has 16 amino acids. CDR1 is SQVTM, CDR2 ANQGSEA, per germline. CDR3 bases: TGCAGCGTTGAAGACCCCGGGACAGGGGAAGTCTATGGCTACACCTTC. This codes for CSVEDPGTGEVYGYTF.

This clonotype occurred many times. This sequence joins TRBV9 and TRBJ2-2; perhaps TRBD1 as D (6 bases). Germline assignment: CDR1 SGDLS and CDR2 YYNGEE. V dropped 4 bases and J dropped 2 bases, with 15 bases sitting between them. CDR3 size: 16 residues. The CDR3 loop reads CASSSHPGQNTGELFF. The CDR3 nucleotides are TGTGCCAGCAGCTCCCATCCGGGACAAAACACCGGGGAGCTGTTTTTT.